Listed below are T cell receptor beta chains from one sample, sequenced in a study of Tregs in tolerant kidney transplant recipients. The assay was immunoSEQ multiplex PCR, and TCRdb's table has in-frame clones only and misses some. The table shows around 61,000 clones, with about 83% occurring only once. The sample was CD4+ T cells from blood. Receptors originate from a human donor in good health. Each CDR3 is given without its conserved first and last residue. Size tells how often a clone was seen (once, few, many) or the class of an expanded clone, and some rows leave it out.

cdr3_aa: ASSQVPSDRRANYGYT
j_call: TRBJ1-2
clone_size: .
v_call: TRBV4-3

cdr3_aa: AISGAGPGGTDTQY
j_call: TRBJ2-3
clone_size: .
v_call: TRBV10-3

cdr3_aa: ASSGVGWLKAGGSPLH
j_call: TRBJ1-6
clone_size: .
v_call: TRBV2

cdr3_aa: ASSISRATDTQY
j_call: TRBJ2-3
clone_size: few
v_call: TRBV19

cdr3_aa: ASSLVGVLINGYT
j_call: TRBJ1-2
clone_size: .
v_call: TRBV7-2

cdr3_aa: ASRGTGIERTQY
j_call: TRBJ2-5
clone_size: .
v_call: TRBV6-6

cdr3_aa: ASSIGTGPYNEQF
j_call: TRBJ2-1
clone_size: .
v_call: TRBV19

cdr3_aa: ASRQPGNTIY
j_call: TRBJ1-3
clone_size: .
v_call: TRBV5-8

cdr3_aa: SVDRAQETQY
j_call: TRBJ2-5
clone_size: .
v_call: TRBV29-1

cdr3_aa: ASSRGRRETQY
j_call: TRBJ2-5
clone_size: .
v_call: TRBV5-6

cdr3_aa: ASSQETSGSTDTQY
j_call: TRBJ2-3
clone_size: .
v_call: TRBV4-2

cdr3_aa: ASSPWDRTYEQY
j_call: TRBJ2-7
clone_size: few
v_call: TRBV11-3

cdr3_aa: ASTPTSGTPTDTQY
j_call: TRBJ2-3
clone_size: .
v_call: TRBV9

cdr3_aa: ASSTSTGRYTEAF
j_call: TRBJ1-1
clone_size: .
v_call: TRBV7-9

cdr3_aa: ASSALAGGGEQY
j_call: TRBJ2-7
clone_size: .
v_call: TRBV2

cdr3_aa: ASSDQVNQPQH
j_call: TRBJ1-5
clone_size: few
v_call: TRBV25-1

cdr3_aa: ASSSPPDVDYEQY
j_call: TRBJ2-7
clone_size: few
v_call: TRBV21-1

cdr3_aa: ASSIAGGNPNYGYT
j_call: TRBJ1-2
clone_size: .
v_call: TRBV19

cdr3_aa: ASSLQRLGSSTDTQY
j_call: TRBJ2-3
clone_size: .
v_call: TRBV7-9

cdr3_aa: AGAGLSIQY
j_call: TRBJ2-4
clone_size: .
v_call: TRBV30

cdr3_aa: ASSLFGLRPWDRDTGELF
j_call: TRBJ2-2
clone_size: .
v_call: TRBV7-3

cdr3_aa: AISESMGQGGRNTIY
j_call: TRBJ1-3
clone_size: .
v_call: TRBV10-3

cdr3_aa: ASSLGLGQETQY
j_call: TRBJ2-5
clone_size: .
v_call: TRBV18

cdr3_aa: ASSLAGQGTYEQY
j_call: TRBJ2-7
clone_size: .
v_call: TRBV27

cdr3_aa: ASGLVLEREANHEQF
j_call: TRBJ2-1
clone_size: .
v_call: TRBV12-5

cdr3_aa: ASHRTGTYEQY
j_call: TRBJ2-7
clone_size: .
v_call: TRBV6-5

cdr3_aa: ASSQDPSSYEQY
j_call: TRBJ2-7
clone_size: once
v_call: TRBV4-3

cdr3_aa: AWSGPGQGPSDTQY
j_call: TRBJ2-3
clone_size: .
v_call: TRBV30

cdr3_aa: ASSDVVFGFEKLF
j_call: TRBJ1-4
clone_size: .
v_call: TRBV25-1

cdr3_aa: ASSSTGTGTYEQY
j_call: TRBJ2-7
clone_size: .
v_call: TRBV18

cdr3_aa: ASKPSGPGEQY
j_call: TRBJ2-7
clone_size: .
v_call: TRBV11-3

cdr3_aa: ASRDTLGEKLF
j_call: TRBJ1-4
clone_size: .
v_call: TRBV6-6

cdr3_aa: ASSQDQPGRVASTDTQY
j_call: TRBJ2-3
clone_size: once
v_call: TRBV4-1

cdr3_aa: ASSVGLGGYNEQF
j_call: TRBJ2-1
clone_size: .
v_call: TRBV9

cdr3_aa: ASSSTGPYNEQF
j_call: TRBJ2-1
clone_size: .
v_call: TRBV27

cdr3_aa: ASSRTSTDTQY
j_call: TRBJ2-3
clone_size: .
v_call: TRBV28

cdr3_aa: ASSNRDSPTDTQY
j_call: TRBJ2-3
clone_size: .
v_call: TRBV13

cdr3_aa: ASGHQQGAYRQPQH
j_call: TRBJ1-5
clone_size: .
v_call: TRBV12-5

cdr3_aa: ASSLDTMGQF
j_call: TRBJ2-1
clone_size: .
v_call: TRBV5-1

cdr3_aa: ASSVGQGNEKLF
j_call: TRBJ1-4
clone_size: .
v_call: TRBV9

cdr3_aa: ASSRLRNTEAF
j_call: TRBJ1-1
clone_size: .
v_call: TRBV28

cdr3_aa: ASSLKTSGRALVGELF
j_call: TRBJ2-2
clone_size: once
v_call: TRBV7-2